Below, one TCR beta chain is given with its context. This record belongs to a study of OX40 agonist ivuxolimab in advanced cancers. As for the study in general: A history of anti-PD-1, anti-PD-L1 or anti-CTLA-4 therapy was acceptable, and roughly 40% had some.

Libraries were prepared by immunoSEQ multiplex PCR; TCRdb keeps only in-frame clonotypes and omits some of them. Among about 80,000 clones listed, around 90% were seen once. The V end lost 0 bases, the J end lost 4 bases, and 24 bases lay between the germline ends. The CDR3 contains 19 residues. From germline, CDR1 is MGHRA and CDR2 YSYEKL. The chain is built from TRBV4-1 and TRBJ2-5; no reliable D call. This clonotype was obtained from an adult with an advanced solid tumor such as melanoma, head and neck, liver or kidney cancer. Material: CD4+ or CD8+ T cells sorted from blood, obtained in a trial of the OX40 agonist ivuxolimab. The chain's CDR3 is CASSQDSPTGSPGLETQYF. The CDR3 region has the DNA TGCGCCAGCAGCCAAGATTCTCCCACCGGGTCCCCAGGCCTAGAGACCCAGTACTTC.